Below are 16 T cell receptor beta chains sequenced from a single sample in a study of regulatory T cells in long-lasting Graves disease (dated by TCRdb to about 2021). The meaning of the sample's time point label: persistent/refractory GD, antithyroid drugs over 5 years with positive TRAb. For both TCR sequencing and RNA sequencing, RNA was extracted from PBMCs using TRIzol. The library was obtained by multiplex PCR. Sequenced on an Illumina HiSeq 4000. TCR beta libraries were built with iRepertoire HTBI primers and Arm-PCR amplification of CDR3 regions. The raw public data were reprocessed by TCRdb itself: fastp quality trimming at Q25, MiXCR clonotype calling, in-frame beta chains only. Rows with one shared CDR3 protein collapse into an entry with the most common genes and DNA. This sample holds approximately 470,000 distinct CDR3 sequences; around 20% were observed only once. Approximately 8% of the sample is held by the ten biggest clonotypes.

The sample consisted of peripheral blood mononuclear cells (PBMCs), taken when the disease was refractory, from a patient treated with antithyroid drugs. The receptors derive from a female donor with Graves disease.

CDR3 in amino acids: CASSLNLNYEQYF. DNA for the CDR3: TGTGCCAGCAGCTTAAACTTAAACTACGAGCAGTACTTC. The chain recombines TRBV7-9 with TRBJ2-7; D is uncertain. Trimming left V 2 bases short and J 3 bases short, with 8 bases between. The germline CDR1 and CDR2 sequences are SEHNR and FQNEAQ (reference sequence). The length of the CDR3 is 13 residues.

The table lists this clonotype with a few counts. The junction differs from germline at one of its ends, possibly a read error. The genes are TRBV19 and TRBJ2-7; D unclear. The CDR3 covers 13 residues. Looked up from germline, CDR1 is LNHDA and CDR2 is SQIVND (reference sequence). CDR3 nucleotide sequence: TGTGCCAATAGTCCTCCTGGTTTCCGCGAGCAGTACTTC. This codes for CANSPPGFREQYF.

This clonotype was recorded a few times. The chain joins TRBV28 to TRBJ2-1; 9 positions match TRBD2. Germline loops: CDR1 MDHEN, CDR2 SYDVKM. The CDR3 runs to 17 residues. V shed 4 bases and J 6 bases; nucleotides not matched to a gene: 13. DNA of the CDR3: TGTGCCAGCAGTTCCCCCGCAGCGGGGGGACCCAGCAATGAGCAGTTCTTC. It specifies CASSSPAAGGPSNEQFF. The complete variable domain, with remaining parts taken from reference TRBV28 and TRBJ2-1, reads DVKVTQSSRYLVKRTGEKVFLECVQDMDHENMFWYRQDPGLGLRLIYFSYDVKMKEKGDIPEGYSVSREKKERFSLILESASTNQTSMYLCASSSPAAGGPSNEQFFGPGTRLTVL.

At least ten counts were recorded for this clonotype. The gene calls are TRBV20-1 and TRBJ2-7; possible D gene TRBD2, 5 bases. CDR1 is DFQATT, CDR2 SNEGSKA, per germline (reference sequence). Deletions cut 6 bases from V and 1 base from J, with 13 bases between. This CDR3 has 13 amino acids. CDR3 sequence reads: CSAPSGRSYEQYF. DNA for the CDR3: TGCAGTGCCCCCAGCGGTCGGTCCTACGAGCAGTACTTC.

This chain uses TRBV11-2 with TRBJ1-1; D is possibly TRBD1 (5 bases). The CDR3 is 15 amino acids. With 0 bases removed from V and 7 bases from J, the gap between germline ends came to 15 bases. Per the germline V gene, CDR1 is SGHAT and CDR2 is FQNNGV. DNA of the CDR3: TGTGCCAGCAGCTTAGATCTGGGGGGTCTCGGTGAAGCTTTCTTT. This translates into CASSLDLGGLGEAFF. Full variable domain (outside the CDR3, taken from reference TRBV11-2 and TRBJ1-1): EAGVAQSPRYKIIEKRQSVAFWCNPISGHATLYWYQQILGQGPKLLIQFQNNGVVDDSQLPKDRFSAERLKGVDSTLKIQPAKLEDSAVYLCASSLDLGGLGEAFFGQGTRLTVV.

V gene TRBV20-1 combines with J gene TRBJ2-1; D not resolved. Trimming left V 4 bases short and J 0 bases short, with 10 bases between. CDR3 length equals 14 residues. The germline V gene has CDR1 DFQATT and CDR2 SNEGSKA (reference sequence). The CDR3 bases are TGCAGTGCTACAACACCTTACTCCTACAATGAGCAGTTCTTC. Translated, it gives CSATTPYSYNEQFF.

The sample holds a few counts of this clonotype. This chain joins TRBV20-1 and TRBJ1-5; 8 bases line up with TRBD1. Germline assignment: CDR1 DFQATT and CDR2 SNEGSKA (reference sequence). This CDR3 is 14 amino acids long. J was trimmed by 3 bases and V by 1 base; bases with no gene match: 2. For the CDR3, the DNA is TGCAGTGCTAGAGGGACAGGGCTCAATCAGCCCCAGCATTTT. Protein: CSARGTGLNQPQHF.

Ten or more counts support this clonotype. The rearrangement uses TRBV28 and TRBJ1-5; possible D gene TRBD1, 5 bases. V lost 8 bases and J 3 bases, leaving 17 bases between the germline ends. The CDR3 sequence is 15 residues long. Germline V gives CDR1 MDHEN, CDR2 SYDVKM. Here the CDR3 DNA reads TGTGCCAGCGTCGTCCGTCGGGGCCCCAATCAGCCCCAGCATTTT. Translated: CASVVRRGPNQPQHF.

The sample holds a few counts of this clonotype. An end of the junction does not agree with germline; a read error may underlie this. This rearrangement joins TRBV7-9 to TRBJ2-7, with TRBD2 matching over 13 bases. The CDR3 loop spans 13 amino acids. In germline, CDR1 is SEHNR, CDR2 FQNEAQ (reference sequence). CDR3 amino acids: CASSQLAGGPWTF. CDR3 bases: TGTGCCAGCAGTCAACTAGCGGGAGGGCCTTGGACTTTC.

This clonotype has a single count. The V call is TRBV19, the J call TRBJ1-4; TRBD1 agrees at 8 bases. V was pared by 7 bases and J by 8 bases, with 9 bases of the junction left unmatched. Germline V gene lookup returns CDR1 LNHDA and CDR2 SQIVND (reference sequence). The CDR3 has 14 amino acids. CDR3 region: CASTSDRVGEKLFF. DNA for the CDR3: TGTGCCAGTACCTCGGACAGGGTTGGCGAAAAACTGTTTTTT.

This clonotype occurred many times. This rearrangement joins TRBV7-9 to TRBJ2-5; 7 bases fit TRBD1. After removal of 5 bases from V and 2 bases from J, the junction contained 11 bases not matched to a gene. In germline, CDR1 is SEHNR, CDR2 FQNEAQ (reference sequence). This CDR3 region has 16 residues. The CDR3 loop reads CASSRTGTATQETQYF. DNA of the CDR3: TGTGCCAGCAGCAGAACCGGGACAGCCACTCAAGAGACCCAGTACTTC.

This clonotype turned up a few times. This rearrangement joins TRBV7-3 to TRBJ2-2, with unresolved D. The V gene lost 6 bases and the J gene lost 3 bases, with 8 bases spanning the gap. CDR1 is SGHTA and CDR2 is FQGTGA in the germline V gene. The CDR3 length is 13 residues. DNA of the CDR3: TGTGCCAGCAGACTATCCTACACCGGGGAGCTGTTTTTT. Amino acids: CASRLSYTGELFF.

This chain links TRBV24-1 with TRBJ2-7; TRBD1 agrees at 8 bases. The junction had 6 bases not matched to a gene; V was cut back by 4 bases and J by 2 bases. The CDR3 has 15 amino acids. Germline CDR1 KGHDR, CDR2 SFDVKD. DNA of the CDR3: TGTGCCACCAGTGACCCGGACAGGGCGCCCTACGAGCAGTACTTC. Its translation is CATSDPDRAPYEQYF.

This chain joins TRBV9 and TRBJ2-7; D might be TRBD2 (5 bases). Trimming pared 3 bases from V and 1 base from J, leaving 11 bases between. This CDR3 spans 14 amino acids. CDR1 and CDR2 (germline): SGDLS, YYNGEE. CDR3 DNA: TGTGCCAGCAGCGCGACCGGGAATTCCTACGAGCAGTACTTC. Its translation: CASSATGNSYEQYF.

Here the CDR3 reads CATLDENTGELFF. Here the CDR3 DNA reads TGTGCCACGTTGGACGAAAACACCGGGGAGCTGTTTTTT. This chain links TRBV24-1 with TRBJ2-2, with no clear D. Looked up from germline, CDR1 is KGHDR and CDR2 is SFDVKD. V gave up 10 bases and J gave up 2 bases, with 10 bases separating them. The CDR3 covers 13 residues.

This rearrangement joins TRBV20-1 to TRBJ2-7; D perhaps matches TRBD1 (7 bases). Germline V CDR1 and CDR2: DFQATT, SNEGSKA (reference sequence). The CDR3 consists of 15 residues. Deletions cut 2 bases from V and 0 bases from J, with 14 bases between. The CDR3 DNA reads as TGCAGTGCTAGACCGACAGGGAGGAGCTCCTACGAGCAGTACTTC. It is translated as CSARPTGRSSYEQYF.